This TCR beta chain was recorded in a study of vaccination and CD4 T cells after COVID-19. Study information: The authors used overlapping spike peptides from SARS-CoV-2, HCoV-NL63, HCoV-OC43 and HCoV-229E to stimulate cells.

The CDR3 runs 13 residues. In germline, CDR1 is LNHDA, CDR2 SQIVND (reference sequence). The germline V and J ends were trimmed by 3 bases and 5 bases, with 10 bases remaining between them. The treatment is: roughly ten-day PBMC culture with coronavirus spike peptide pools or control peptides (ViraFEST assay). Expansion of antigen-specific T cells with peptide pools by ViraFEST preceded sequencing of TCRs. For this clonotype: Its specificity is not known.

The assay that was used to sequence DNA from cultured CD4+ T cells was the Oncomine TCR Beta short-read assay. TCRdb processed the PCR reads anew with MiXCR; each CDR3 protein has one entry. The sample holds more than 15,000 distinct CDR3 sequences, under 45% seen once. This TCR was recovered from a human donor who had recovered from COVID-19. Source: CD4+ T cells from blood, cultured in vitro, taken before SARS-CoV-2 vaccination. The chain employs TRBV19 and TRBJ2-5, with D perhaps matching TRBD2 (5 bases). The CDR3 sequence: CASSMRVEETQYF. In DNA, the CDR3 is TGTGCCAGTAGTATGCGGGTGGAGGAGACCCAGTACTTC.